This T cell receptor (beta chain) derives from a study of blood T cells in healthy people across ages. Study-level points and caveats: The donors' CMV status was not determined, possibly confounding changes in expanded clonotypes.

Healthy Caucasian individuals from Russia aged roughly 6 to 95 served as donors. Every participating donor contributed 8.5 to 10 milliliters of peripheral blood through a draw. The authors ran a second PCR of about 7 to 11 cycles using a sample-barcoded 5' primer and a J-beta primer mix. Every cDNA molecule bore a tag from a template-switch adaptor containing 12 random nucleotides. TCRdb processed the 5' RACE reads anew with MiXCR; each CDR3 protein has one entry. The sample has 1.8 million or so distinct CDR3 sequences; approximately 40% are singletons. J was trimmed by 5 bases and V by 3 bases; bases with no gene match: 3. Germline V gene sequence: CDR1 SGHVS, CDR2 FQNEAQ. The CDR3 is made up of 13 amino acids. In regard to this clonotype: Antigen: not known.

Sequencing input: blood. The chain links TRBV7-8 to TRBJ2-7; 8 bases fit TRBD1. The clonotype was recovered from a human donor in good health. The CDR3 loop is CASSFQGANEQYF. The CDR3 DNA reads TGTGCCAGCAGCTTCCAGGGGGCGAACGAGCAGTACTTC.